The next 27 T cell receptor beta chains were all read from a single sample in a study of T cell responses to AZD1222 COVID-19 vaccine. Repertoires were generated with immunoSEQ multiplex PCR, while TCRdb's copy carries only in-frame clones and drops some. The table has tens of thousands of clones, 60% to 85% seen once. Sequences were derived from peripheral blood, sampled 28 days after the second AZD1222 dose. The receptors derive from an adult who received the AZD1222 COVID-19 vaccine.

The V call is TRBV3-1 (or the pseudogene TRBV3-2), the J call TRBJ2-7; D perhaps matches TRBD2 (6 bases). This CDR3 is built from 14 residues. The germline CDR1 and CDR2 sequences are LGHDT and YNNKEL (reference sequence). The V end was cut by 0 bases, the J end by 2 bases, with 8 bases between. The CDR3 spells CASSQEGRPYEQYF. Written as DNA, the CDR3 is TGTGCCAGCAGCCAAGAAGGGAGGCCCTACGAGCAGTACTTC.

The chain has TRBV9 and TRBJ2-7, with D possibly called TRBD1 or TRBD2 (6 bases each). This CDR3 has 16 residues. Germline CDR1 is SGDLS and CDR2 is YYNGEE. Trimming took off 0 bases at V and 3 bases at J, with 16 bases between the two ends. CDR3: CASSVAGDGGLYEQYF. DNA of the CDR3: TGTGCCAGCAGCGTAGCGGGGGATGGGGGCCTCTACGAGCAGTACTTC.

CDR3 sequence reads: CASSLGRELFFEQYF. CDR3 nucleotide sequence: TGTGCCAGCAGTTTGGGGCGGGAGCTCTTCTTCGAGCAGTACTTC. V and J are TRBV27 and TRBJ2-7; 7 nucleotides match TRBD2. With V trimmed by 3 bases and J by 6 bases, 11 bases remained unmatched. Germline assignment: CDR1 MNHEY and CDR2 SMNVEV (reference sequence). This CDR3 is 15 amino acids long.

V usage is TRBV9 and J usage is TRBJ1-2; D may be TRBD1 (5 bases). Germline V CDR1 and CDR2: SGDLS, YYNGEE. V was pared by 0 bases and J by 3 bases, with 9 bases between. This CDR3 comprises 14 residues. CDR3 in DNA: TGTGCCAGCAGCGTAGTTGGGGGTGACTATGGCTACACCTTC. Protein: CASSVVGGDYGYTF.

The chain combines TRBV6-5 with TRBJ1-6; the match to TRBD1 covers 7 bases. The CDR3 length is 14 residues. Trimming at V came to 9 bases and at J to 7 bases, leaving 9 bases not matched to a gene. Germline loops: CDR1 MNHEY, CDR2 SVGAGI. In DNA, the CDR3 is TGTGCCAGTCGGTTTGGGGACAGCAATTCACCCCTCCACTTT. Residues: CASRFGDSNSPLHF.

The chain employs TRBV2 and TRBJ2-2; TRBD2 aligns across 10 bases. Germline loops: CDR1 SNHLY, CDR2 FYNNEI. CDR3 size: 14 residues. V shed 8 bases and J 4 bases; nucleotides not matched to a gene: 4. Here the CDR3 reads CASQREGRTGELFF. CDR3 bases: TGTGCCAGCCAGCGGGAGGGCCGCACCGGGGAGCTGTTTTTT. Complete variable domain (other parts from reference TRBV2 and TRBJ2-2): EPEVTQTPSHQVTQMGQEVILRCVPISNHLYFYWYRQILGQKVEFLVSFYNNEISEKSEIFDDQFSVERPDGSNFTLKIRSTKLEDSAMYFCASQREGRTGELFFGEGSRLTVL.

The chain recombines TRBV5-5 with TRBJ1-6, with TRBD1 matching over 7 bases. V shed 0 bases and J 10 bases; nucleotides not matched to a gene: 4. CDR3 length: 14 residues. The germline CDR1 and CDR2 sequences are SGHKS and YYEKEE (reference sequence). The CDR3 here is CASSLGQGQSPLHF. In nucleotides, the CDR3 is TGTGCCAGCAGCTTGGGACAGGGCCAATCACCCCTCCACTTT.

The rearrangement links TRBV29-1 to TRBJ2-2, with D hard to call. The V end was cut by 7 bases, the J end by 2 bases, with 8 bases between. The CDR3 has 12 residues. From germline, CDR1 is SQVTM and CDR2 ANQGSEA. The CDR3 region has the DNA TGCAGCGCAACCTTCAACACCGGGGAGCTGTTTTTT. Its protein product is CSATFNTGELFF.

V usage is TRBV30 and J usage is TRBJ2-7, with D possibly called TRBD1 or TRBD2 (5 bases each). V dropped 2 bases and J dropped 1 base, with 9 bases sitting between them. The CDR3 runs to 13 residues. Germline V CDR1 and CDR2: GTSNPN, SVGIG (reference sequence). The CDR3 here is CAWSLGASYEQYF. Written as DNA, the CDR3 is TGTGCCTGGAGTCTCGGGGCTTCCTACGAGCAGTACTTC.

The table lists this clone with a count of one. The CDR3 region has the DNA TGTGCCAGCAGCTTAGACAGGGCCGGGGAGCTGTTTTTT. Amino acids: CASSLDRAGELFF. This chain uses TRBV7-3 with TRBJ2-2, with 7 nucleotides matching TRBD1. Germline CDR1 SGHTA, CDR2 FQGTGA. The CDR3 loop spans 13 amino acids. V was clipped by 2 bases and J by 6 bases; unmatched bases: 0.

The V call is TRBV11-2, the J call TRBJ1-2; maybe TRBD1 (6 bases). Germline V gene sequence: CDR1 SGHAT, CDR2 FQNNGV. The CDR3 is 13 residues long. V gave up 6 bases and J gave up 4 bases, with 12 bases separating them. The CDR3, as DNA: TGTGCCAGCAGAAATAGGGGGAGCTATGGCTACACCTTC. Translation: CASRNRGSYGYTF.

The chain couples TRBV24-1 to TRBJ2-3, with a tentative D call TRBD2 (6 bases). The germline V gene has CDR1 KGHDR and CDR2 SFDVKD. V lost 3 bases and J lost 6, with 15 bases in between. The CDR3 contains 15 residues. CDR3 region: CATSDAPGVSDTQYF. The DNA for the CDR3 is TGTGCCACCAGTGATGCCCCGGGAGTTAGCGATACGCAGTATTTT.

The chain is built from TRBV4-2 and TRBJ1-3; 7 nucleotides line up with TRBD1. The V segment lost 1 base and the J segment 4 bases; nucleotides outside the gene matches: 13. The CDR3 consists of 18 residues. Germline V gene sequence: CDR1 LGHNA, CDR2 YNFKEQ. The CDR3 DNA follows: TGTGCCAGCAGCCAAGCCGGGACAGCCACACTGGGAGGAAACACCATATATTTT. Its translation: CASSQAGTATLGGNTIYF.

This clone was found a few times. The V and J genes are TRBV10-3 and TRBJ1-5; D is ambiguous. Germline CDR1 is ENHRY and CDR2 is SYGVKD. The V and J ends lost 0 bases and 4 bases respectively, with 4 bases between them. CDR3 size: 13 residues. CDR3 nucleotide sequence: TGTGCCATCAGTGAGTCCCATAATCAGCCCCAGCATTTT. This gives the protein CAISESHNQPQHF.

V and J are TRBV25-1 and TRBJ2-2, with D perhaps assigned TRBD1 or TRBD2 (6 bases each). From germline, CDR1 is MGHDK and CDR2 SYGVNS. Trimming took 1 base from V and 6 from J, leaving 12 bases between them. This CDR3 spans 15 amino acids. The CDR3 region has the DNA TGTGCCAGCAGTGAATGGGGGGCGGGTCCCGGGGAGCTGTTTTTT. This sequence encodes CASSEWGAGPGELFF.

V usage is TRBV29-1 and J usage is TRBJ1-1; 7 bases are a match to TRBD1. The CDR3 extends over 12 amino acids. The V and J ends lost 3 bases and 7 bases, in that order; junction bases with no gene match: 5. Germline CDR1 is SQVTM and CDR2 is ANQGSEA. CDR3 protein: CSVEGQILEAFF. The CDR3, as DNA: TGCAGCGTTGAGGGACAGATTCTTGAAGCTTTCTTT. The complete variable domain, with remaining parts taken from reference TRBV29-1 and TRBJ1-1, reads SAVISQKPSRDICQRGTSLTIQCQVDSQVTMMFWYRQQPGQSLTLIATANQGSEATYESGFVIDKFPISRPNLTFSTLTVSNMSPEDSSIYLCSVEGQILEAFFGQGTRLTVV.

The genes are TRBV18 and TRBJ2-3, with 14 nucleotides matching TRBD2. The CDR3 loop spans 18 amino acids. Germline V gene data show CDR1 as KGHSH and CDR2 as LQKENI. Unmatched junction bases numbered 8, after V lost 2 bases and J lost 4 bases. CDR3 sequence: CASSPTSTSGGAPDTQYF. CDR3 nucleotides: TGTGCCAGCTCACCAACGTCGACTAGCGGGGGGGCCCCAGATACGCAGTATTTT.

The chain is built from TRBV5-6 and TRBJ2-7; D is possibly TRBD1 (6 bases). V lost 4 bases and J lost 2, with 13 bases in between. The germline V gene has CDR1 SGHDT and CDR2 YYEEEE. The CDR3 is 14 residues long. The CDR3 DNA sequence: TGTGCCAGCAGCGGCAGGGGATACCCCTACGAGCAGTACTTC. Translating gives CASSGRGYPYEQYF.

The chain employs TRBV27 and TRBJ2-7; D perhaps matches TRBD2 (5 bases). Germline V gene lookup returns CDR1 MNHEY and CDR2 SMNVEV (reference sequence). The CDR3 spans 15 residues. V was shortened by 3 bases and J by 5 bases, with 17 bases between the two germline ends. Written as DNA, the CDR3 is TGTGCCAGCAGTTTGACTAACTCCCTCTTCGACGAGCAGTACTTC. Its protein product is CASSLTNSLFDEQYF.

CDR3: CASRYEQYF. The DNA for the CDR3 is TGTGCCAGCCGCTACGAGCAGTACTTC. This chain joins TRBV9 and TRBJ2-7; no clear D. V was clipped by 7 bases and J by 3 bases, with 2 bases between them. Germline V gene lookup returns CDR1 SGDLS and CDR2 YYNGEE. This CDR3 spans 9 amino acids. The entire variable domain, with the rest obtained from reference TRBV9 and TRBJ2-7, is as follows: DSGVTQTPKHLITATGQRVTLRCSPRSGDLSVYWYQQSLDQGLQFLIQYYNGEERAKGNILERFSAQQFPDLHSELNLSSLELGDSALYFCASRYEQYFGPGTRLTVT.

V and J are TRBV14 and TRBJ2-5, with unresolved D. The germline CDR1 and CDR2 sequences are SGHDN and FVKESK. V lost 0 bases to trimming and J lost 0 bases, with 5 bases between them. The CDR3 runs 14 residues. The DNA of the CDR3 is TGTGCCAGCAGCCAAGACAGGAACCAAGAGACCCAGTACTTC. Its protein product is CASSQDRNQETQYF.

The chain employs TRBV29-1 and TRBJ1-2; D might be TRBD1 (6 bases). From germline, CDR1 is SQVTM and CDR2 ANQGSEA. Trimming shortened V by 4 bases and J by 4 bases, and 10 bases separated the two germline ends. The CDR3 is 12 amino acids. In nucleotides, the CDR3 is TGCAGCGTTGTGGGGGGGCGCTATGGCTACACCTTC. As protein: CSVVGGRYGYTF.

The chain employs TRBV7-7 and TRBJ1-4, with 9 bases lining up with TRBD1. The CDR3 has 15 residues. The J segment lost 4 bases and the V segment lost 3 bases, leaving 3 bases of the junction unmatched. Germline CDR1 SSHAT, CDR2 FNYEAQ (reference sequence). CDR3 in DNA: TGTGCCAGCAGCTTTGGGACAGGGCTTAATGAAAAACTGTTTTTT. This gives the protein CASSFGTGLNEKLFF.

The chain joins TRBV7-9 to TRBJ2-7, with a possible D match to TRBD1 (5 bases). From germline, CDR1 is SEHNR and CDR2 FQNEAQ (reference sequence). This CDR3 has 14 amino acids. Trimming shortened V by 5 bases and J by 3 bases, and 14 bases separated the two germline ends. CDR3 protein: CASSPEAGYYEQYF. The CDR3, as DNA: TGTGCCAGCAGCCCAGAAGCAGGGTACTACGAGCAGTACTTC. The entire variable domain, with the rest obtained from reference TRBV7-9 and TRBJ2-7, is as follows: DTGVSQNPRHKITKRGQNVTFRCDPISEHNRLYWYRQTLGQGPEFLTYFQNEAQLEKSRLLSDRFSAERPKGSFSTLEIQRTEQGDSAMYLCASSPEAGYYEQYFGPGTRLTVT.

V usage is TRBV9 and J usage is TRBJ2-1; TRBD1 or TRBD2 may be the D gene (5 bases each). Germline V CDR1 and CDR2: SGDLS, YYNGEE. The V gene lost 0 bases and the J gene lost 4 bases, with 17 bases spanning the gap. The CDR3 is 17 amino acids. The CDR3 loop is CASSVANPGPGYNEQFF. Here the CDR3 DNA reads TGTGCCAGCAGCGTAGCCAATCCGGGACCGGGTTACAATGAGCAGTTCTTC.

The chain is built from TRBV5-6 and TRBJ2-2; 9 bases are shared with TRBD1. Trimming cost V 4 bases and J 4 bases; bases outside gene matches: 8. The CDR3 has 16 residues. Germline CDR1 reads SGHDT; CDR2 reads YYEEEE. The CDR3 loop reads CASSPRTGAVTGELFF. The CDR3 nucleotides read TGTGCCAGCAGCCCACGGACAGGGGCGGTCACCGGGGAGCTGTTTTTT.

The gene calls are TRBV28 and TRBJ1-2, with TRBD1 as a possible D gene (5 bases). Germline-derived CDR1 and CDR2 are MDHEN and SYDVKM. Trimming took 2 bases from V and 3 from J, leaving 10 bases between them. The CDR3 length is 14 residues. Here the CDR3 DNA reads TGTGCCAGCAGTTTAAGAGGGGCTGACTATGGCTACACCTTC. Translation: CASSLRGADYGYTF.